This T cell receptor beta chain was captured by sequencing in a study of T cell repertoires in cytomegalovirus infection. Of note for this clonotype: Antigen: not known.

TCRdb reprocessed the reads with MiXCR, giving one entry per CDR3 protein. This table has some 560,000 distinct CDR3 sequences, around two fifths appearing once. This CDR3 comprises 12 residues. Trimming took off 6 bases at V and 4 bases at J, with 9 bases between the two ends. Germline V gene lookup returns CDR1 MNHNY and CDR2 SVGAGI (reference sequence). Material: cultured PBMCs, obtained from culture after CMV antigen stimulation. The chain recombines TRBV6-6 with TRBJ1-1, with D uncertain. This clonotype originated in a human donor in good health (CMV status not recorded). Some clones in this sample may be carry-over from other donors' samples. CDR3 bases: TGTGCCAGCAGCTTCAGGAGCACTGAAGCTTTCTTT. Residues: CASSFRSTEAFF.